This record looks at one TCR beta chain sequence and its context. The target antigen is unknown. This specimen belongs to a study of cytomegalovirus exposure and HLA in healthy donors. Study-level findings and limits: Later analysis identified 16,951 TCR beta sequences associated with HLA alleles, using a false discovery rate threshold of 0.05.

The PCR ran on 60 Vbeta and 13 Jbeta primers. The protocol was immunoSEQ multiplex PCR, while the TCRdb copy is restricted to in-frame clones and leaves out a portion. The table shows around 140,000 clones, with more than 55% occurring only once. V was pared by 6 bases and J by 7 bases, with 9 bases of the junction left unmatched. The CDR3 has 14 residues. CDR1 is MDHEN and CDR2 is SYDVKM in the germline V gene. Sequencing was carried out using PBMCs. The clonotype was recovered from a woman aged 60-75 years in good health and CMV-seronegative. The V gene is TRBV28, the J gene TRBJ1-5, with TRBD1 identical over 7 bases. This CDR3 reads CASSPRQGVQPQHF. CDR3 DNA sequence: TGTGCCAGCAGCCCCCGACAGGGAGTACAGCCCCAGCATTTT.